The rows below give T cell receptor beta chains drawn from one sample of a study of response to subunit inactivated influenza vaccine. TCRdb reanalysed the RT-PCR reads using MiXCR and keeps one entry per CDR3 protein. The data contain around 570,000 distinct CDR3 sequences, 7.5% to 8.5% of them seen just once; the ten biggest clones take up about an eighth. The specimen was PBMCs from blood, collected less than 30 months after vaccination. Receptors originate from a man between 45 and 75 years old who received an inactivated influenza vaccine. The CDR3 runs from the conserved cysteine through the conserved F or W. D genes are given only for firm matches. Where a row states a size, it is once, few, many or the class of an expanded clone; other rows omit it.

v_gene: TRBV5-1
j_gene: TRBJ2-6
abundance: few
d_gene: .
CDR3nt: TGCGCCAGCAGCTTCGGGAGTACGTCCTCTGGGGCCAACGTCCTGACTTTC
CDR3aa: CASSFGSTSSGANVLTF

v_gene: TRBV5-1
j_gene: TRBJ2-3
abundance: few
d_gene: .
CDR3nt: TGCGCCAGCAGCTCAAATAGTGCCACAGATACGCAGTATTTT
CDR3aa: CASSSNSATDTQYF

v_gene: TRBV3-1
j_gene: TRBJ2-7
abundance: few
d_gene: .
CDR3nt: TGTGCCAGCAGCCAAGAGAAGGTAGCGGTGAGACCCCACGAGCAGTACTTC
CDR3aa: CASSQEKVAVRPHEQYF

v_gene: TRBV7-9
j_gene: TRBJ2-7
abundance: few
d_gene: TRBD1
CDR3nt: TGTGCCAGCAGCTCACAGGACAGGCCCTACGAGCAGTACTTC
CDR3aa: CASSSQDRPYEQYF

v_gene: TRBV13
j_gene: TRBJ1-3
abundance: few
d_gene: .
CDR3nt: TGTGCCAGCAGCGTCGGGGCAGGGGATGGAAACACCATATATTTT
CDR3aa: CASSVGAGDGNTIYF

v_gene: TRBV7-3
j_gene: TRBJ2-7
abundance: few
d_gene: TRBD2
CDR3nt: TGTGCCAGCAGCTTATTCTTTAACTGCGGGAGGGTCTACGAGCAGTACTTC
CDR3aa: CASSLFFNCGRVYEQYF

v_gene: TRBV20-1
j_gene: TRBJ2-4
abundance: .
d_gene: .
CDR3nt: TGCAGTGCTAGACTCAGAAACATTCAGTACTTC
CDR3aa: CSARLRNIQYF

v_gene: TRBV12-3/TRBV12-4
j_gene: TRBJ2-5
abundance: many
d_gene: TRBD2
CDR3nt: TGTGCCAGCAGTTCCCCCGGGAGGTACCAAGAGACCCAGTACTTC
CDR3aa: CASSSPGRYQETQYF

v_gene: TRBV2
j_gene: TRBJ1-5
abundance: many
d_gene: TRBD1
CDR3nt: TGTGCCAGCAGCAGGGACCGACAGGGGATGAAGCCCCAGCATTTT
CDR3aa: CASSRDRQGMKPQHF

v_gene: TRBV5-5
j_gene: TRBJ2-4
abundance: few
d_gene: .
CDR3nt: TGTGCCAGCAGCTTGGCCAGTCAGGCGACAAACATTCAGTACTTC
CDR3aa: CASSLASQATNIQYF

v_gene: TRBV20-1
j_gene: TRBJ1-2
abundance: .
d_gene: TRBD1
CDR3nt: TGCAGTGCTAGGGACTGGGACAGGGTCGGGTATGGCTACACCTTC
CDR3aa: CSARDWDRVGYGYTF

v_gene: TRBV24-1
j_gene: TRBJ1-3
abundance: few
d_gene: .
CDR3nt: TGTGCCACCAGTGATCCATCAGGAAACACCATATATTTT
CDR3aa: CATSDPSGNTIYF

v_gene: TRBV15
j_gene: TRBJ2-7
abundance: many
d_gene: .
CDR3nt: TGTGCCACCAGCAGAGATTACGCTCCGTCCTACGAGCAGTACTTC
CDR3aa: CATSRDYAPSYEQYF

v_gene: TRBV15
j_gene: TRBJ1-5
abundance: .
d_gene: TRBD1
CDR3nt: TGTGCCACCAGCTCCTCCTTGGGACAGGGACGTTTCAATCAGCCCCAGCATTTT
CDR3aa: CATSSSLGQGRFNQPQHF

v_gene: TRBV7-2
j_gene: TRBJ2-5
abundance: few
d_gene: .
CDR3nt: TGTGCCAGCAGCTCCCAACTACTAGTAGGGACCCAGTACTTC
CDR3aa: CASSSQLLVGTQYF

v_gene: TRBV20-1
j_gene: TRBJ2-4
abundance: many
d_gene: .
CDR3nt: TGCAGTGCTAGAGTCCAGCGGAGAGGGAGGAACATTCAGTACTTC
CDR3aa: CSARVQRRGRNIQYF

v_gene: TRBV7-3
j_gene: TRBJ2-2
abundance: many
d_gene: .
CDR3nt: TGTGCCAGCAGCTTAGCGGGGCGAGGGGAGCTGTTTTTT
CDR3aa: CASSLAGRGELFF

v_gene: TRBV5-1
j_gene: TRBJ2-2
abundance: .
d_gene: .
CDR3nt: TGCGCCAGCAGCTTTAGTCAGACCGGGGAGCTGTTTTTT
CDR3aa: CASSFSQTGELFF

v_gene: TRBV11-2
j_gene: TRBJ1-2
abundance: few
d_gene: TRBD1
CDR3nt: TGTGCCAGCAGCTTATCTACAGGGGGAGGCTATGGCTACACCTTC
CDR3aa: CASSLSTGGGYGYTF

v_gene: TRBV20-1
j_gene: TRBJ2-5
abundance: .
d_gene: .
CDR3nt: TGCAGTGCTAGGGTCGTCCTAGCAAGGGGGCGGACTAAAGAGACCCAGTACTTC
CDR3aa: CSARVVLARGRTKETQYF

v_gene: TRBV20-1
j_gene: TRBJ1-1
abundance: few
d_gene: TRBD1
CDR3nt: TGCAGTGAGGCCCCAGGGGGCGCAGGGATGAACACTGAAGCTTTCTTT
CDR3aa: CSEAPGGAGMNTEAFF

v_gene: TRBV29-1
j_gene: TRBJ1-2
abundance: many
d_gene: .
CDR3nt: TGCAGCGTTGCAGGGTTTCCCCGCTATGGCTACACCTTC
CDR3aa: CSVAGFPRYGYTF

v_gene: TRBV5-5
j_gene: TRBJ1-1
abundance: .
d_gene: .
CDR3nt: TGTGCCAGCAGCGCTCTTCCAACCCACACTGAAGCTTTCTTT
CDR3aa: CASSALPTHTEAFF

v_gene: TRBV20-1
j_gene: TRBJ2-5
abundance: few
d_gene: .
CDR3nt: TGCAGTGCTAGAGGCGGGACAGCCATCCAAGAGACCCAGTACTTC
CDR3aa: CSARGGTAIQETQYF

v_gene: TRBV7-9
j_gene: TRBJ2-1
abundance: many
d_gene: .
CDR3nt: TGTGCCAGCAGCCAGGACAGCAATGAGCAGTTCTTC
CDR3aa: CASSQDSNEQFF

v_gene: TRBV7-2
j_gene: TRBJ2-2
abundance: many
d_gene: .
CDR3nt: TGTGCCAGCGGGGGGGGCATGTACACCGGGGAGCTGTTTTTT
CDR3aa: CASGGGMYTGELFF

v_gene: TRBV28
j_gene: TRBJ2-3
abundance: .
d_gene: TRBD2
CDR3nt: TGTGCCAGCAGTGGGACTAGCGGCAGGCACCGCACAGATACGCAGTATTTT
CDR3aa: CASSGTSGRHRTDTQYF

v_gene: TRBV2
j_gene: TRBJ1-5
abundance: .
d_gene: .
CDR3nt: TGTGCCAGCAGAGAGAACCGAGCCCGTAGCAATCAGCCCCAGCATTTT
CDR3aa: CASRENRARSNQPQHF

v_gene: TRBV29-1
j_gene: TRBJ1-4
abundance: few
d_gene: .
CDR3nt: TGCAGCGTTGCGGGACTGGGAAATGAAAAACTGTTTTTT
CDR3aa: CSVAGLGNEKLFF

v_gene: TRBV2
j_gene: TRBJ2-7
abundance: .
d_gene: TRBD1
CDR3nt: TGTGCCAGCAGAACCACCGGGACAGGGGGCCGCGAGCAGTACTTC
CDR3aa: CASRTTGTGGREQYF

v_gene: TRBV4-2
j_gene: TRBJ2-7
abundance: few
d_gene: TRBD1
CDR3nt: TGTGCCAGCAGCCAAGGGGGACAGGGTAACGACGAGCAGTACTTC
CDR3aa: CASSQGGQGNDEQYF

v_gene: TRBV3-1
j_gene: TRBJ2-2
abundance: many
d_gene: .
CDR3nt: TGTGCCAGCAGCCACCGGCAGGGCAACACCGGGGAGCTGTTTTTT
CDR3aa: CASSHRQGNTGELFF

v_gene: TRBV4-2
j_gene: TRBJ2-3
abundance: many
d_gene: TRBD2
CDR3nt: TGTGCCAGCAGCCACCCGGCACTAGCGGGAACGACAGATACGCAGTATTTT
CDR3aa: CASSHPALAGTTDTQYF

v_gene: TRBV4-1
j_gene: TRBJ1-5
abundance: many
d_gene: .
CDR3nt: TGCGCCAGCAGCCAAGATCGACAGAATCAGCCCCAGCATTTT
CDR3aa: CASSQDRQNQPQHF

v_gene: TRBV18
j_gene: TRBJ1-1
abundance: few
d_gene: .
CDR3nt: TGTGCCAGCCTTGATGCAGGCTTGAACACTGAAGCTTTCTTT
CDR3aa: CASLDAGLNTEAFF

v_gene: TRBV5-5
j_gene: TRBJ2-7
abundance: many
d_gene: TRBD2
CDR3nt: TGTGCCAGCAAACTAGCGGGGGGCGACTACGAGCAGTACTTC
CDR3aa: CASKLAGGDYEQYF

v_gene: TRBV27
j_gene: TRBJ2-7
abundance: many
d_gene: .
CDR3nt: TGTGCCAGCAGTCCTGCCACCCATAGCGGTATCCCCTACGAGCAGTACTTC
CDR3aa: CASSPATHSGIPYEQYF

v_gene: TRBV28
j_gene: TRBJ2-7
abundance: .
d_gene: .
CDR3nt: TGTGCCAGCAGTTCACCCTGGGGGGGCGACGACGAGCAGTACTTC
CDR3aa: CASSSPWGGDDEQYF